This TCR beta chain was sequenced during a study of early T cells in non-severe SARS-CoV-2 infection (dated by TCRdb to about 2021). Describing the broader study: Because TCR sequencing relied on bulk RNA taken from unsorted whole blood, pairing of alpha and beta chains was not possible.

This clonotype was picked up a small number of times. Its antigen remains undetermined. No base-level quality is on record; no much larger clone is a single base apart. The paper as a whole reports these results and caveats: VDJdb matching was skewed toward anti-spike CD8 responses, so virus-specific expansions were likely underestimated and private and CD4 specificities were missed.

Set within a cohort of healthcare workers in London, UK, this nested case-control study involved weekly PCR testing of nasopharyngeal swabs along with blood sampling. Between 23 and 31 March 2020, the week of the UK lockdown, healthcare workers were enrolled and then followed up weekly for as long as 16 weeks. Receptor amplification or capture employed 5' RACE. Sequencing was carried out with a NextSeq 500. In the TCR library protocol, unique molecular identifiers were attached to individual cDNA molecules to correct for PCR bias and sequencing error. Both TCR alpha and beta chains were sequenced, and tight co-correlation was observed between alpha and beta sequence abundances in each sample. In the source study's methods: Decombinator V4 was used to perform V gene, J gene and CDR3 annotation of TCR sequences. Expanded TCRs were defined as changing significantly between any two time points under a Poisson model with p below 0.0001. TCR abundances were normalised to the total number of TCRs sequenced in each sample and reported as counts per million. TRAV1-2 paired with TRAJ12, TRAJ20 or TRAJ33 defined MAIT TCRs, while TRAV10 paired with TRAJ18 defined iNKT TCRs. VDJdb, accessed on 1 November 2021, was searched for TCRs annotated for CMV, EBV and SARS-CoV-2, and TCRs annotated for more than one antigen were excluded. TCRdb redid the processing of the public reads, applying fastp at Q25 and MiXCR, and retained in-frame beta chains. Merged by CDR3 protein, the rows form single entries marked with the most common genes and DNA. None of the V and J calls come from the authors' own analysis; TCRdb made them. The sample data list approximately 48,000 distinct CDR3 sequences, and about 6% of these were observed just once. The ten largest make up approximately 2.6% of the sample.

The CDR3 covers 15 residues, taking in both the cysteine and the phenylalanine. Only the CDR3 region is kept as DNA, spanning 45 bases read in frame from base 1. From a lookup of the germline V gene (reference sequence), CDR1 and CDR2 are MNHNY and SVGAGI. The germline V end is reduced by 5 bases and the J end by 4 bases; junction bases left unmatched: 6. Here the sequenced sample was whole blood, taken at baseline. This TCR was sampled from an adult who was a healthcare worker with PCR-confirmed SARS-CoV-2 infection or an uninfected control (not recorded which). The chain is made from TRBV6-6 and TRBJ1-4, with 8 middle bases fitting TRBD1. The sequenced DNA: TGTGCCAGCAGTCCCGGACAGGGCGGTAATGAAAAACTGTTTTTT. Its amino acids are CASSPGQGGNEKLFF.